Described below is a single T cell receptor beta chain sequence and its context. What it binds is not known. The data stem from a study of cytomegalovirus exposure and HLA in healthy donors. Study-level background: In terms of ancestry, the Caucasian-associated cluster contained more than 65% of the approximately 430 genotyped donors.

Study observations and caveats: Associated with HLA alleles at 0.05 false discovery rate in a later analysis were around 15,000 TCR beta sequences.

This CDR3 comprises 12 residues. The germline V gene has CDR1 MRHNA and CDR2 SNTAGT. The V gene lost 6 bases and the J gene lost 5 bases, with 11 bases spanning the gap. This PCR relied on a set of 60 Vbeta primers and 13 Jbeta primers. Libraries were prepared by immunoSEQ multiplex PCR; TCRdb keeps only in-frame clonotypes and omits some of them. The table includes about 160,000 clones, 80% detected once. The TCR comes from a male donor in good health and CMV-seropositive. The chain couples TRBV6-4 to TRBJ2-7; tentative D call: TRBD2 (6 bases). The sample was PBMCs. The CDR3 sequence: CASRPGLDEQYF. The CDR3 nucleotides are TGTGCCAGCAGACCGGGACTGGACGAGCAGTACTTC.